This record looks at one T cell receptor (beta chain) sequence and its context. What it recognizes is unknown. The libraries of TRB cDNA were constructed through 5' RACE using UMI labels. TCRdb re-called the 5' RACE reads; one entry per CDR3 protein, DNA not given. This sample's clone table lists approximately 100,000 distinct CDR3 sequences. CDR3 length: 14 residues. In germline, CDR1 is DFQATT, CDR2 SNEGSKA (reference sequence). This sample is part of a study of CXCR3-negative and CXCR3-positive naive CD8 T cells. General study points: Diversity ran similarly high across both naive subsets but far lower in memory CD8+ cells. Greater hydrophobicity was found in TRB CDR3s of CXCR3-positive naive cells than of CXCR3-negative naive cells.

This TCR was recovered from a human donor in good health. Some clones in this sample may be carry-over from other donors' samples. The genes are TRBV20-1 and TRBJ1-1; TCRdb reports TRBD1, a call that lacks DNA to check it against. The sequencing input was naive CXCR3+ CD8+ T cells from blood. Subset given: CD45RO-CCR7+CD27+CD95- naive CD8+ T cells expressing CXCR3 (TNR3+). The CDR3 loop reads CSAFRTGGNTEAFF.